Reported below is one TCR beta chain. Its specificity is unknown. The data are from a study of T cell repertoires in cytomegalovirus infection. Study as a whole: Both a matching HLA type and CMV infection were indicated by public TCR beta signatures. General study results and limits: CMV carriers having the relevant HLA were flagged by cumulative public TCR beta family frequency. Predominance within the ex vivo response was attributable to HLA-C-restricted CMV-specific TCR beta clonotypes.

The CDR3 extends over 14 amino acids. The V and J ends lost 6 bases and 5 bases respectively, with 16 bases between them. TCRdb called the reads again in MiXCR, with one record for every CDR3 protein. The sample consists of 830,000 or so distinct CDR3 sequences, 32% of them appearing once. The sequenced sample was cultured CD8+ T cells from PBMCs, obtained from culture after CMV antigen stimulation. The TCR comes from a human donor in good health (CMV status not recorded). Some clones in this sample may be carry-over from other donors' samples. The chain joins TRBV12-3 or TRBV12-4 to TRBJ1-1; D ambiguous. CDR3 protein: CASRPGYRTTEAFF. The CDR3 DNA sequence: TGTGCCAGCAGACCGGGATACCGAACGACTGAAGCTTTCTTT.